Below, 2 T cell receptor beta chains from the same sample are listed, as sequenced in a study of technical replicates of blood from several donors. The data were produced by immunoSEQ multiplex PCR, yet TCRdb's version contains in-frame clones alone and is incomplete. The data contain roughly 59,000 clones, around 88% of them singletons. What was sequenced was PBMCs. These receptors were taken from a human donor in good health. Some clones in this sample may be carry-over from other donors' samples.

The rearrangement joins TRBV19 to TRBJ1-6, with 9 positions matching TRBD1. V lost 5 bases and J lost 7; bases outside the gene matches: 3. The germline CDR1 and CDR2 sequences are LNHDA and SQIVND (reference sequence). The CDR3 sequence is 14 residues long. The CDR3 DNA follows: TGTGCCAGTAGTTTTGGACAGGGGAATTCACCCCTCCACTTT. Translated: CASSFGQGNSPLHF.

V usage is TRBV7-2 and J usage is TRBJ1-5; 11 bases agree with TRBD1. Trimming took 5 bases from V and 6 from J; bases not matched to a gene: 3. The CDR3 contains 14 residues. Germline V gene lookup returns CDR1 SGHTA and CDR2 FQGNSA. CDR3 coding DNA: TGTGCCAGCAGCGAGGGACAGGGGGTTCAGCCCCAGCATTTT. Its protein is CASSEGQGVQPQHF. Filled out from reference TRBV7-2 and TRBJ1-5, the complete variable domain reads GAGVSQSPSNKVTEKGKDVELRCDPISGHTALYWYRQSLGQGLEFLIYFQGNSAPDKSGLPSDRFSAERTGGSVSTLTIQRTQQEDSAVYLCASSEGQGVQPQHFGDGTRLSIL.